The clone carrying this T cell receptor (beta chain) showed up just a few times. Antigen unknown. Method: immunoSEQ multiplex PCR; TCRdb's copy keeps in-frame clones and lacks some. Counted here are 9,500 to 10,000 clones, around 40% occurring once; the ten biggest clones make up 8.5% to 9.5%. This specimen belongs to a study of siplizumab effects on memory and regulatory T cells. The wider study: Either no drug or siplizumab at 0.8 to 1 ug/mL was used in mixed lymphocyte reactions that were paired. Overall study findings and caveats: Fewer alloreactive sequences mapped to unstimulated CD4+ memory cells under siplizumab. Memory cells seemed less diverse than naive T cells, which seemed major alloresponse contributors. Relative to controls at around 29%, mappable alloreactive CD4+ clones exhibited a mean Treg-derived proportion of less than 70% with siplizumab.

The V gene's germline CDR1 is SGHTA and CDR2 FQGTGA. The CDR3 sequence is 13 residues long. Trimming stripped 5 bases from V and 5 bases from J, with 12 bases between. A 37°C coculture lasting 6 days was applied to the mixed lymphocyte reaction cells. This chain connects TRBV7-3 to TRBJ1-1; weak D call: TRBD1 (5 bases). Sequences were obtained from CFSE-low (dividing) CD4+ T cells sorted from an allogeneic mixed lymphocyte reaction. This TCR was recovered from a human donor in good health; the cells came from an allogeneic mixed lymphocyte reaction. CDR3 in amino acids: CASSTDSWTEAFF. The DNA of the CDR3 is TGTGCCAGCAGCACAGACAGTTGGACTGAAGCTTTCTTT.